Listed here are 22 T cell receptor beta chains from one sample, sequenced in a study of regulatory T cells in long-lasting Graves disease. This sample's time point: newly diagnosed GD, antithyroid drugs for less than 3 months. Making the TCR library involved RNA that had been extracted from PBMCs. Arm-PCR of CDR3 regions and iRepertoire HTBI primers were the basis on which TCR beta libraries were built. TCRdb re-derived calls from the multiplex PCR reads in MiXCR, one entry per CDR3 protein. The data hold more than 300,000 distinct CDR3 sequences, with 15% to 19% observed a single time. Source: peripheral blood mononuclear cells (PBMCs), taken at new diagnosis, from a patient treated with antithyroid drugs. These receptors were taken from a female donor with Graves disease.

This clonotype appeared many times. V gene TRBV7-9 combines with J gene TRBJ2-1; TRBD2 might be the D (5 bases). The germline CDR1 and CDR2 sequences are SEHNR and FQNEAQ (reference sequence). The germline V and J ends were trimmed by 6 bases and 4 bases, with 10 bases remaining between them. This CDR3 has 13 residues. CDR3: CASRAGRYNEQFF. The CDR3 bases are TGTGCCAGCAGGGCTGGGAGATACAATGAGCAGTTCTTC.

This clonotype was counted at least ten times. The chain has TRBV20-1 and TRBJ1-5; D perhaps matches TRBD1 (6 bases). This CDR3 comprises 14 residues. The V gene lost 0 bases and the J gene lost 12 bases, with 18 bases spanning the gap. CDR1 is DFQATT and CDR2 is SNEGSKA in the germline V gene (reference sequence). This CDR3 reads CSARDLRGSPLQHF. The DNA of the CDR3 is TGCAGTGCTAGAGATTTAAGGGGGTCCCCTCTCCAGCATTTT.

The CDR3 spells CASSSQLAGGGDTQYF. Here the CDR3 DNA reads TGTGCCAGTAGTAGCCAACTAGCGGGAGGAGGAGATACGCAGTATTTT. The chain has TRBV19 and TRBJ2-3; TRBD2 matches at 12 bases. V was pared by 4 bases and J by 5 bases, with 7 bases of the junction left unmatched. CDR1 LNHDA and CDR2 SQIVND come from the germline V gene (reference sequence). The CDR3 is made up of 16 amino acids. Together with reference TRBV19 and TRBJ2-3, the CDR3 gives the full variable domain: DGGITQSPKYLFRKEGQNVTLSCEQNLNHDAMYWYRQDPGQGLRLIYYSQIVNDFQKGDIAEGYSVSREKKESFPLTVTSAQKNPTAFYLCASSSQLAGGGDTQYFGPGTRLTVL.

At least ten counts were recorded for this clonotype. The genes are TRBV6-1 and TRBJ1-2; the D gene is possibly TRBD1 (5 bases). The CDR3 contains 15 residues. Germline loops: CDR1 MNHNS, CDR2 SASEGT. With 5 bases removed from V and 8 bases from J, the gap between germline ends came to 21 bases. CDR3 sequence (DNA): TGTGCCAGCAGTCGTCGGGACGGCTCTTCGGAGGGCTACACCTTC. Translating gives CASSRRDGSSEGYTF.

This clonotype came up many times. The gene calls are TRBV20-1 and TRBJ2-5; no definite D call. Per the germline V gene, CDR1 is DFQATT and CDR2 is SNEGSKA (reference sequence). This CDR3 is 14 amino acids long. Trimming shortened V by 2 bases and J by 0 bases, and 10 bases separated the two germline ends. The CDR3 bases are TGCAGTGCTAGATTTGGTCGCAACCAAGAGACCCAGTACTTC. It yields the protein CSARFGRNQETQYF.

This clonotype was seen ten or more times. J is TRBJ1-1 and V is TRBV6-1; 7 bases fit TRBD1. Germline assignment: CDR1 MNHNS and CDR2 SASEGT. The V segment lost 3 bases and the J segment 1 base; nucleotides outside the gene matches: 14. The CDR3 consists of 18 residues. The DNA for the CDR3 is TGTGCCAGCAGTGACGCCGGGACAGAGGGGGTTGAGAACACTGAAGCTTTCTTT. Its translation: CASSDAGTEGVENTEAFF.

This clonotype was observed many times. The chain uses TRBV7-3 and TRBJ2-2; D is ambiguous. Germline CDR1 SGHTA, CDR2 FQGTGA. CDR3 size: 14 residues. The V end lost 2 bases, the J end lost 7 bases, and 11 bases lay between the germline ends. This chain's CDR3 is CASSLFLDSGELFF. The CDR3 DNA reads TGTGCCAGCAGCTTATTTTTAGATAGCGGGGAGCTGTTTTTT.

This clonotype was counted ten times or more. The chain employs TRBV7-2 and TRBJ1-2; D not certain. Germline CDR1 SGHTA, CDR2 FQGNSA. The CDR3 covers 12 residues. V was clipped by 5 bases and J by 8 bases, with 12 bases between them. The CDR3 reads CASSNRTQGYTF. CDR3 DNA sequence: TGTGCCAGCAGCAATAGGACGCAGGGCTACACCTTC.

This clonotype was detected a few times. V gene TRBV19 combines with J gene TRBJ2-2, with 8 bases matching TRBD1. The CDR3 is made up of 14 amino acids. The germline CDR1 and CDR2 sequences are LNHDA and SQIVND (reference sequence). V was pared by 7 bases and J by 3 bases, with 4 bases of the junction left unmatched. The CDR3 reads CASKVTGDTGELFF. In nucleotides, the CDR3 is TGTGCCAGTAAGGTGACAGGGGACACCGGGGAGCTGTTTTTT. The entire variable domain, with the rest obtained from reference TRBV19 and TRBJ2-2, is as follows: DGGITQSPKYLFRKEGQNVTLSCEQNLNHDAMYWYRQDPGQGLRLIYYSQIVNDFQKGDIAEGYSVSREKKESFPLTVTSAQKNPTAFYLCASKVTGDTGELFFGEGSRLTVL.

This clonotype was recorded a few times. The CDR3 DNA follows: TGTGCCAGCAGTTACCTGGAGCCCCGGGACAGGGGCCCCCACGAGCAGTACTTC. Amino acid sequence: CASSYLEPRDRGPHEQYF. The gene calls are TRBV6-5 and TRBJ2-7; 10 positions agree with TRBD1. Trimming cost V 2 bases and J 5 bases; bases outside gene matches: 15. The germline V gene encodes CDR1 MNHEY and CDR2 SVGAGI. The CDR3 loop spans 18 amino acids.

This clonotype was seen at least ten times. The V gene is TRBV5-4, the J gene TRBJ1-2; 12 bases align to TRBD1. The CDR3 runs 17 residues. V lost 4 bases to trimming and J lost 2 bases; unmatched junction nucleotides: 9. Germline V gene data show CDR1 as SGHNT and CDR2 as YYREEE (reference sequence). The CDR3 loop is CASSPGQGAKLNYGYTF. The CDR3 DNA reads TGTGCCAGCAGCCCGGGACAGGGGGCGAAGTTGAACTATGGCTACACCTTC.

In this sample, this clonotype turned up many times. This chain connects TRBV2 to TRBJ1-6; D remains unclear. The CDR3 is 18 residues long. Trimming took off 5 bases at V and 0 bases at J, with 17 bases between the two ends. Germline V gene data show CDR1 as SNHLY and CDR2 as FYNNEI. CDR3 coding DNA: TGTGCCAGCAGTCCAGTGGCCCCCTGGAGCTCCTATAATTCACCCCTCCACTTT. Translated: CASSPVAPWSSYNSPLHF.

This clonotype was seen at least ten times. This chain's CDR3 is CASNRDILGDTQYF. The CDR3 bases are TGTGCCAGCAACCGGGACATACTAGGGGATACGCAGTATTTT. The chain recombines TRBV2 with TRBJ2-3; D is perhaps TRBD1 (6 bases). From germline, CDR1 is SNHLY and CDR2 FYNNEI. The CDR3 extends over 14 amino acids. Trimming left V 7 bases short and J 6 bases short, with 17 bases between.

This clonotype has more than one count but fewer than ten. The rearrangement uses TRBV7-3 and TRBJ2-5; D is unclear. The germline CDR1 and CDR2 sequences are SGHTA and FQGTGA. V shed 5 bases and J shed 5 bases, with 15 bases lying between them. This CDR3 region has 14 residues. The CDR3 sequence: CASSPTEMSETQYF. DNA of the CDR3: TGTGCCAGCAGCCCGACTGAGATGTCGGAGACCCAGTACTTC.

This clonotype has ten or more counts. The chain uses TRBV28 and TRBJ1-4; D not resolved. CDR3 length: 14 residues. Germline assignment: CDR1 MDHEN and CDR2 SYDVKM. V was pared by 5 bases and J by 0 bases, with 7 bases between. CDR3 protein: CASSKTPTNEKLFF. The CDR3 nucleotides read TGTGCCAGCAGTAAGACACCAACTAATGAAAAACTGTTTTTT.

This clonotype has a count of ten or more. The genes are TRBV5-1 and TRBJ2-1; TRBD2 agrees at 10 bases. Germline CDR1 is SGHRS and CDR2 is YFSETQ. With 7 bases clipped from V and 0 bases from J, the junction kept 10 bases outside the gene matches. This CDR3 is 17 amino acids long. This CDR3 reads CASQIASGGTSYNEQFF. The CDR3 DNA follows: TGCGCCAGCCAGATTGCTAGCGGGGGAACCTCCTACAATGAGCAGTTCTTC.

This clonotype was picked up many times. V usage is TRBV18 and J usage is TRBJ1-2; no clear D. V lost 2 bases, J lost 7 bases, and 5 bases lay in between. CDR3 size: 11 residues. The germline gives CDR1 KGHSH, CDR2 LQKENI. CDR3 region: CASSPGIGYTF. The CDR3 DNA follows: TGTGCCAGCTCACCAGGGATTGGCTACACCTTC.

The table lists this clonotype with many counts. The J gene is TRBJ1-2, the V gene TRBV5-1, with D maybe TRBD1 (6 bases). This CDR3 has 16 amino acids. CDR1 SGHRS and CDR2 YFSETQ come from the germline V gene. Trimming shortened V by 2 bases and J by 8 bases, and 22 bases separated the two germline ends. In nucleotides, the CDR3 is TGCGCCAGCAGCTTCTTTTCTTGGGGGCAGGGGATCGGCTACACCTTC. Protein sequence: CASSFFSWGQGIGYTF.

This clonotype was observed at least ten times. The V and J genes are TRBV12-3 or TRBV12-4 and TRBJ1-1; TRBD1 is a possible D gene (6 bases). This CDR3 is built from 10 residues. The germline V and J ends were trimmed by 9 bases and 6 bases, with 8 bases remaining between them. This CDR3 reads CASSGAEAFF. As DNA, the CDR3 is TGTGCCAGTTCAGGGGCTGAAGCTTTCTTT.

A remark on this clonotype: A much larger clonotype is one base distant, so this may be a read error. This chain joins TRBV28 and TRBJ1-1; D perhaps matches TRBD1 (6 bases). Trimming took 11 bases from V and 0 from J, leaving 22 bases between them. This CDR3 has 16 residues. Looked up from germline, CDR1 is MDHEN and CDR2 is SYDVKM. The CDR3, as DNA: TGTGCCGGGGGGCCCGCTCAGACAAGAATGAACACTGAAGCTTTCTTT. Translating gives CAGGPAQTRMNTEAFF.

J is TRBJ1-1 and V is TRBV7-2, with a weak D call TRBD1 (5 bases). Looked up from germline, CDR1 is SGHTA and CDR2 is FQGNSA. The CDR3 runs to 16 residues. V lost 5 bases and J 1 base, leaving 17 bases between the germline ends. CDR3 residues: CASSPRPGTANTEAFF. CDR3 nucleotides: TGTGCCAGCAGCCCAAGGCCGGGGACGGCGAACACTGAAGCTTTCTTT.

CDR3: CASSLSTGRGSNEQFF. As DNA, the CDR3 is TGTGCCAGCAGTTTATCGACGGGTAGAGGGTCCAATGAGCAGTTCTTC. V usage is TRBV27 and J usage is TRBJ2-1; the D gene is possibly TRBD2 (5 bases). The CDR3 sequence is 16 residues long. V was pared by 0 bases and J by 6 bases, with 15 bases between. CDR1 is MNHEY and CDR2 is SMNVEV in the germline V gene (reference sequence).